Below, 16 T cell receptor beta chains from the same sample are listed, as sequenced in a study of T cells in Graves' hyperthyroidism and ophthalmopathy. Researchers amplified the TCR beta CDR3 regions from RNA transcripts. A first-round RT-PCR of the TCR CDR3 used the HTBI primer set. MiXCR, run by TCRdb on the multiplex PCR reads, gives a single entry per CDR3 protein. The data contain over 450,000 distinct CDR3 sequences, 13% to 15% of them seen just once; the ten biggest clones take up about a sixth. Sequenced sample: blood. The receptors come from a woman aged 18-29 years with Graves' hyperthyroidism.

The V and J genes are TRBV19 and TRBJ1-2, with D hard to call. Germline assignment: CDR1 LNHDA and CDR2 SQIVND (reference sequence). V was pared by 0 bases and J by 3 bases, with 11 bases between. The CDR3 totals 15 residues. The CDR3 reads CASSIDGERHYGYTF. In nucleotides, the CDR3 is TGTGCCAGTAGTATAGATGGGGAGAGGCACTATGGCTACACCTTC.

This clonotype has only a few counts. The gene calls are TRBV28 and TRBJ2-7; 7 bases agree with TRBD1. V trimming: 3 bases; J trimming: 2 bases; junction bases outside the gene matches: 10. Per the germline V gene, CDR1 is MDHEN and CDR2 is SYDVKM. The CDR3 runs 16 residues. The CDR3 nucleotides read TGTGCCAGCAGTTTTAGACAGGGCCGAGGGCCCTACGAGCAGTACTTC. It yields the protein CASSFRQGRGPYEQYF.

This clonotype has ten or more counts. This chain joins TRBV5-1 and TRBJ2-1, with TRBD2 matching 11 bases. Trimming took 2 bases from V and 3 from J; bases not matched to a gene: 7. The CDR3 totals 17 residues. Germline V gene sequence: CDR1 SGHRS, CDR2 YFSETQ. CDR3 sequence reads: CASSLLTSGSGYNEQFF. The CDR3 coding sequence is TGCGCCAGCAGCTTACTCACTAGCGGGAGCGGCTACAATGAGCAGTTCTTC.

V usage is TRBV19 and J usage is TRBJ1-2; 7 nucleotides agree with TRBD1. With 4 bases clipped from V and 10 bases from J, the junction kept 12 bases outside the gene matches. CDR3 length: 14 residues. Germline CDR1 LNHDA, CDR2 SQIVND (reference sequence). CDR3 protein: CASSTGQVVSDYTF. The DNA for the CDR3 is TGTGCCAGTAGTACCGGACAGGTGGTGTCGGACTACACCTTC.

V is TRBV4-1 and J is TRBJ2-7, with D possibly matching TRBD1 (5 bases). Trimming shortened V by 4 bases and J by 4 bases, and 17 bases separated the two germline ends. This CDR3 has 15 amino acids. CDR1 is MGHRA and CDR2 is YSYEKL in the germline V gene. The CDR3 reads CASSPGPGATYEQYV. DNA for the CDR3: TGCGCCAGCAGCCCCGGTCCTGGGGCAACGTACGAGCAGTACGTC.

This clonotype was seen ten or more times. The CDR3 DNA reads as TGTGCCAGCAGCCCGAGTGGTCGAGGGGGAATTTTTTCCGGGGAGCTGTTTTTT. Amino acid sequence: CASSPSGRGGIFSGELFF. The chain uses TRBV7-8 and TRBJ2-2, with a tentative D call TRBD1 (6 bases). V lost 5 bases to trimming and J lost 6 bases, with 25 bases between them. Germline CDR1 and CDR2: SGHVS and FQNEAQ. The CDR3 length is 18 residues.

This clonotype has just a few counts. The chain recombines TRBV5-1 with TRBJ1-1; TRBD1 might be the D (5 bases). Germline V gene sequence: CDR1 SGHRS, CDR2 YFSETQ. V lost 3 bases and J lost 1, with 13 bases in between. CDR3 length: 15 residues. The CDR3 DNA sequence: TGCGCCAGCAGCTCATTAGGGGAAAGGAACACTGAAGCTTTCTTT. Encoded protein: CASSSLGERNTEAFF.

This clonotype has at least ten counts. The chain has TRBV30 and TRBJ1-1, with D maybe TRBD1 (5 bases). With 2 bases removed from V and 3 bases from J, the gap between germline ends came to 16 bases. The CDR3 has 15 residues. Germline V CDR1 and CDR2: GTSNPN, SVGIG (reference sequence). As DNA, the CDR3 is TGTGCCTGGAGTATAAGGCCCGGAGGGGACACTGAAGCTTTCTTT. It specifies CAWSIRPGGDTEAFF.

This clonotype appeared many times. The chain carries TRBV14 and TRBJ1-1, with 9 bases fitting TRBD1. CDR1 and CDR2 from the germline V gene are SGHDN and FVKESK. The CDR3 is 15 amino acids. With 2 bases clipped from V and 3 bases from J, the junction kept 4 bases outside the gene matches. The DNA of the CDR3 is TGTGCCAGCAGCCAACGACGGACAGGGGACACTGAAGCTTTCTTT. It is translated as CASSQRRTGDTEAFF.

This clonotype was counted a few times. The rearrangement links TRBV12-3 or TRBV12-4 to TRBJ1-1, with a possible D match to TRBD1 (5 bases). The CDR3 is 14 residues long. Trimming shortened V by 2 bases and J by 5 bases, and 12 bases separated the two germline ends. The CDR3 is CASSLNRGGTEAFF. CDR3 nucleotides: TGTGCCAGCAGTTTAAATCGGGGCGGGACTGAAGCTTTCTTT.

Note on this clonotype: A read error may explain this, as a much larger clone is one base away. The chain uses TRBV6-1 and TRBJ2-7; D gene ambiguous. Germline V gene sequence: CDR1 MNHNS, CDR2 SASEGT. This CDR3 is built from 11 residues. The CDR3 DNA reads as TGTGCCAGCCTGGGTGGAGACGAGCAGCACTTC. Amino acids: CASLGGDEQHF.

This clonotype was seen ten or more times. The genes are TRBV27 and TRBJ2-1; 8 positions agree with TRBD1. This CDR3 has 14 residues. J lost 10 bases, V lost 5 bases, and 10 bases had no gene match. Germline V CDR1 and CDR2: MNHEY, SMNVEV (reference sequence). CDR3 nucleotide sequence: TGTGCCAGCAGTCCCGGACAGGGTGTGAGCGAGCAGTTCTTC. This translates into CASSPGQGVSEQFF.

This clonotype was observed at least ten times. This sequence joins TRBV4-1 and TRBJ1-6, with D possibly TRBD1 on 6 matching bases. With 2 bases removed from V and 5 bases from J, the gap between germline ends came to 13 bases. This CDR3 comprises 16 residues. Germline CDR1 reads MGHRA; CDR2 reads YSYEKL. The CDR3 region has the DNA TGCGCCAGCAGCCAAAAGGGGGGGACGGATAATTCACCCCTCCACTTT. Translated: CASSQKGGTDNSPLHF.

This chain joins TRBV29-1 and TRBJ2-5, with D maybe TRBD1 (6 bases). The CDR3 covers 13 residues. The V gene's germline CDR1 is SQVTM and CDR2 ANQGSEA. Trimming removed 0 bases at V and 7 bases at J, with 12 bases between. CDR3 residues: CSVEEVGAGTQYF. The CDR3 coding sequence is TGCAGCGTTGAAGAGGTGGGGGCCGGGACCCAGTACTTC.

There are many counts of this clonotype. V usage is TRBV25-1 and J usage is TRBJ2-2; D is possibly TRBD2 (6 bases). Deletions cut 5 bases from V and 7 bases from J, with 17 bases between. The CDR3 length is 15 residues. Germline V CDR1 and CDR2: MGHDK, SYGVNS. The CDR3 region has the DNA TGTGCCAGCAGTCCCCGGGGGTCGGTGGACGGGGAGCTGTTTTTT. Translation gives CASSPRGSVDGELFF.

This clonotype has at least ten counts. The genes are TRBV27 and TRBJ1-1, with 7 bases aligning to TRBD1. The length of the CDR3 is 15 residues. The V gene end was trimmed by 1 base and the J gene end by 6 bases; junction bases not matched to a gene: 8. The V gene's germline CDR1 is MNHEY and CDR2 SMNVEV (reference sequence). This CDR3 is CASSLYHDRVPEAFF. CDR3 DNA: TGTGCCAGCAGTTTATACCATGACAGGGTCCCTGAAGCTTTCTTT.